These T cell receptor beta chains were read from a single sample in a study of response to subunit inactivated influenza vaccine. TCRdb re-called the RT-PCR reads through MiXCR, storing one row per CDR3 protein. This sample has about 540,000 distinct CDR3 sequences; roughly a quarter occur once, and the top ten carry 2.5% to 3.5%. The same data also went into a second study, on T cells expressing NK-cell markers.

Specimen: CD4+ T cells sorted from PBMCs, collected roughly 12 days after vaccination. The receptor source for this set is a man aged 50-59 years who received an inactivated influenza vaccine. Both conserved end residues are trimmed from each CDR3. The D gene is left open where the match is weak. Rows give clone size only sometimes, using once, few, many, or a class for an expanded clone.

d_gene	v_gene	abundance	j_gene	CDR3aa
NA	TRBV15	few	TRBJ1-3	ATSPGFGNTIY
NA	TRBV3-1	NA	TRBJ2-1	ASSQAWEQF
TRBD2	TRBV4-1	NA	TRBJ2-4	ASSQAQLAGGPGVDKNIQY
NA	TRBV20-1	few	TRBJ2-3	SARDGLTDTQY
NA	TRBV4-3	NA	TRBJ2-7	ASSQDARGNSYEQY
NA	TRBV7-3	many	TRBJ2-2	ASSLGGDRTGELF
NA	TRBV6-5	NA	TRBJ1-5	ASSYNRLNNQPQH
NA	TRBV7-9	many	TRBJ1-2	ASSFVAPRQGGYT
TRBD2	TRBV4-2	NA	TRBJ2-3	ASSQERVSAGGADTQY
TRBD1	TRBV7-9	NA	TRBJ1-1	ASSRLTGKNTEAF
NA	TRBV6-5	NA	TRBJ2-7	ASSYSIGGLYEQY
TRBD1	TRBV9	NA	TRBJ1-1	ASSVATWDRVEAF
TRBD2	TRBV10-3	NA	TRBJ2-1	AISESIRGSRGNEQF
NA	TRBV3-1	few	TRBJ2-4	ASSPGTKNIQY
TRBD2	TRBV14	NA	TRBJ2-6	ASSQGLPLAGANVLT
NA	TRBV12-3/TRBV12-4	NA	TRBJ2-7	ASSLGDLYSYEQY
NA	TRBV28	NA	TRBJ2-3	ASSLPGPTDTQY
TRBD2	TRBV20-1	NA	TRBJ2-3	SAGGAGDGTDTQY
NA	TRBV5-1	few	TRBJ2-1	ASSESNEQF
TRBD2	TRBV7-2	few	TRBJ2-3	ASSSRGGGASTDTQY
TRBD2	TRBV6-2/TRBV6-3	few	TRBJ2-1	ASRPPGLAGNEQF
NA	TRBV5-1	few	TRBJ2-7	ASSIGPSKEDEQY
TRBD2	TRBV6-2/TRBV6-3	few	TRBJ2-2	ASSYSSGRVTGELF